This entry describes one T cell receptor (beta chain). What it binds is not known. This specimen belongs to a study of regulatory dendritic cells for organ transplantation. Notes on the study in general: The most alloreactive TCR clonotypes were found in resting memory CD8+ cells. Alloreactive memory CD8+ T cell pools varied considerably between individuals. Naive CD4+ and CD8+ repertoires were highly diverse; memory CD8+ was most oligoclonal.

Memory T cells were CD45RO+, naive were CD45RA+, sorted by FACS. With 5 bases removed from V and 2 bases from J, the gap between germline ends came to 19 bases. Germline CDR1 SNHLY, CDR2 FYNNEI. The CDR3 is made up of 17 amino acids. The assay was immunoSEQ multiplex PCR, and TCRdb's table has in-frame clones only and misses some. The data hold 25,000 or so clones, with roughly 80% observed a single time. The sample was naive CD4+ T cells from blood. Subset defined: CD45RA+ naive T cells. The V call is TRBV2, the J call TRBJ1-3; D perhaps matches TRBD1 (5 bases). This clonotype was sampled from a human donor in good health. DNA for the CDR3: TGTGCCAGCAGTTCGCCCAGTCAGGGATACACTGGAAACACCATATATTTT. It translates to CASSSPSQGYTGNTIYF.